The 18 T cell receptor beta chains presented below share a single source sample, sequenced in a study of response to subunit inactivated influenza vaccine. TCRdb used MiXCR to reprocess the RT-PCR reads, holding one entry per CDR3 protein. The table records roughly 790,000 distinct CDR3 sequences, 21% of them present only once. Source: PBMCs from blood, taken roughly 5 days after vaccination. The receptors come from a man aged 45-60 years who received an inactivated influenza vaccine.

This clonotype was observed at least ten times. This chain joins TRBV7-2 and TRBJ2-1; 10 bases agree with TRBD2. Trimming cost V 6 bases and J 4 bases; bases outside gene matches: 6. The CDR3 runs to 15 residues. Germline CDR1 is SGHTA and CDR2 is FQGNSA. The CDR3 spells CASRLPGLAYNEQFF. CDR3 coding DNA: TGTGCCAGCAGACTTCCGGGACTAGCGTACAATGAGCAGTTCTTC.

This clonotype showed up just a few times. DNA for the CDR3: TGCAGTGCAAAACTAGCGGGGGCTCGTTATGAGCAGTTCTTC. The encoded protein is CSAKLAGARYEQFF. The chain recombines TRBV20-1 with TRBJ2-1; 11 bases match TRBD2. Trimming removed 6 bases from V and 8 bases from J; junction bases left unmatched: 9. CDR1 and CDR2 from the germline V gene are DFQATT and SNEGSKA (reference sequence). The CDR3 consists of 14 residues.

The CDR3 bases are TGTGCCAGCTCACCTCGCCAGGACACCTACGAGCAGTACTTC. This codes for CASSPRQDTYEQYF. The V and J genes are TRBV18 and TRBJ2-7; the D gene is possibly TRBD1 (5 bases). From germline, CDR1 is KGHSH and CDR2 LQKENI. The CDR3 spans 14 residues. V lost 3 bases and J 2 bases, leaving 11 bases between the germline ends.

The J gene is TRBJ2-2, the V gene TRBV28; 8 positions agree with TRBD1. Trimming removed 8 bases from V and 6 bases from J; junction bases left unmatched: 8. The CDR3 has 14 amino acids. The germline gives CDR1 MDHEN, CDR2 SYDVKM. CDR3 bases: TGTGCCAGCGCGGGACAGGATAGGGCCGGGGAGCTGTTTTTT. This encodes CASAGQDRAGELFF. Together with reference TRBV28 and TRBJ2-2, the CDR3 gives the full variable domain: DVKVTQSSRYLVKRTGEKVFLECVQDMDHENMFWYRQDPGLGLRLIYFSYDVKMKEKGDIPEGYSVSREKKERFSLILESASTNQTSMYLCASAGQDRAGELFFGEGSRLTVL.

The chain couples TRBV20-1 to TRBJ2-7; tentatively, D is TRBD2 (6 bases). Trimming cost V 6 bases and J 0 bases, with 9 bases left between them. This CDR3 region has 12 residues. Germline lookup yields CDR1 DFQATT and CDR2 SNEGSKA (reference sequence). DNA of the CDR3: TGCAGTGCAACCGGGGGCTCCTACGAGCAGTACTTC. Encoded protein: CSATGGSYEQYF.

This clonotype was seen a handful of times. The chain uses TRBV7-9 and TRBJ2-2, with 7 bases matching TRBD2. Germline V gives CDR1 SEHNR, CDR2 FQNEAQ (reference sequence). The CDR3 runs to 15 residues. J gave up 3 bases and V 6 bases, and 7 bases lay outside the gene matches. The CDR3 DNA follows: TGTGCCAGCAGTCCCGGGACTATGGACACCGGGGAGCTGTTTTTT. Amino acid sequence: CASSPGTMDTGELFF.

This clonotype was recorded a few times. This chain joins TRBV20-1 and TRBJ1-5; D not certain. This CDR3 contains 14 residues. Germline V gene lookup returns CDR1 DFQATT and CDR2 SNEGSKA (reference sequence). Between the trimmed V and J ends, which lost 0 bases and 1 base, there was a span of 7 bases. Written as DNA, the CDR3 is TGCAGTGCTAGAGATGGGTTCAGCAATCAGCCCCAGCATTTT. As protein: CSARDGFSNQPQHF.

The DNA of the CDR3 is TGTGCCAGCAGTGTGCTGGGCACAGATACGCAGTATTTT. This translates into CASSVLGTDTQYF. V gene TRBV6-2 or TRBV6-3 combines with J gene TRBJ2-3; D not resolved. In germline, CDR1 is MNHEY, CDR2 SVGEGT. Trimming cost V 5 bases and J 1 base, with 7 bases left between them. This CDR3 is 13 amino acids long.

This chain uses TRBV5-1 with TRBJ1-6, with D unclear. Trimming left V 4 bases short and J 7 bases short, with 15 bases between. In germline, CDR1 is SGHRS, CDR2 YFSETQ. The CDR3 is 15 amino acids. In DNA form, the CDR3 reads TGCGCCAGCAGCGACGACCCGGGCACGAATTCACCCCTCCACTTT. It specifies CASSDDPGTNSPLHF.

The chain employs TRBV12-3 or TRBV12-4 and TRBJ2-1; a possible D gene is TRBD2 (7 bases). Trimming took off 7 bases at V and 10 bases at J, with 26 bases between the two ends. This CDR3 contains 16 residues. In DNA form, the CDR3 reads TGTGCCAGCACCACTACGGGGGGCTTAGGCCCAACCGAGCAGTTCTTC. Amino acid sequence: CASTTTGGLGPTEQFF.

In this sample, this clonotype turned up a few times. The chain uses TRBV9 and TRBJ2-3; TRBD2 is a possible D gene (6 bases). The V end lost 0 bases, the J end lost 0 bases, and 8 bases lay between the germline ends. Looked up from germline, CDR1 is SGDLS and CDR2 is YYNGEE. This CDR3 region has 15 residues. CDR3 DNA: TGTGCCAGCAGCGTAGGGGACTTCAGCACAGATACGCAGTATTTT. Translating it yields CASSVGDFSTDTQYF.

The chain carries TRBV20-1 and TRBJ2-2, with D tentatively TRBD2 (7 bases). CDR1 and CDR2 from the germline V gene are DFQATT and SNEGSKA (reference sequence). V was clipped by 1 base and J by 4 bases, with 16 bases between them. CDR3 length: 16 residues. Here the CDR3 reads CSARVGGVRRTGELFF. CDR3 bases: TGCAGTGCTAGAGTAGGGGGGGTTAGGCGCACCGGGGAGCTGTTTTTT.

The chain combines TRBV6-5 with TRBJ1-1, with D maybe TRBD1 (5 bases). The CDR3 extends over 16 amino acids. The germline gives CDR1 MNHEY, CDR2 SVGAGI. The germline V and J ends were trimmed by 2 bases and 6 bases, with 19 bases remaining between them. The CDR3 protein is CASSYQVVGVVAEAFF. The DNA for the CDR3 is TGTGCCAGCAGTTACCAGGTTGTAGGGGTCGTAGCTGAAGCTTTCTTT.

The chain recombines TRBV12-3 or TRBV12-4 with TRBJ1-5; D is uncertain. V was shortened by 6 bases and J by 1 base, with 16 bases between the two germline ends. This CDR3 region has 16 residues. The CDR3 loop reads CASSPLPTHSNQPQHF. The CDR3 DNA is TGTGCCAGCAGCCCCCTGCCTACCCACAGCAATCAGCCCCAGCATTTT.

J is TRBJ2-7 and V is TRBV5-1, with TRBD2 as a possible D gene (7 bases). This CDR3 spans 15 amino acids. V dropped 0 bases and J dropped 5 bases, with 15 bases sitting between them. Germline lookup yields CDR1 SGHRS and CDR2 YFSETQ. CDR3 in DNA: TGCGCCAGCAGCTTGGCCCGGGGGGCGGTCAACGAGCAGTACTTC. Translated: CASSLARGAVNEQYF. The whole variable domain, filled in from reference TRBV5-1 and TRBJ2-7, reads KAGVTQTPRYLIKTRGQQVTLSCSPISGHRSVSWYQQTPGQGLQFLFEYFSETQRNKGNFPGRFSGRQFSNSRSEMNVSTLELGDSALYLCASSLARGAVNEQYFGPGTRLTVT.

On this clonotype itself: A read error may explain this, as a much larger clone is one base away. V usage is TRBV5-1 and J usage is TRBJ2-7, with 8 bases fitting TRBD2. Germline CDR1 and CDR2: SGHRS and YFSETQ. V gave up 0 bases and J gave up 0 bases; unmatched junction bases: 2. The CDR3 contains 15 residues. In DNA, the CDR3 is TGCGCCAGCAGCTTGGTTAGCGGGGCCTCCTACGAGCAGTACTTC. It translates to CASSLVSGASYEQYF. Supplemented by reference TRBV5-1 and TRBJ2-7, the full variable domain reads KAGVTQTPRYLIKTRGQQVTLSCSPISGHRSVSWYQQTPGQGLQFLFEYFSETQRNKGNFPGRFSGRQFSNSRSEMNVSTLELGDSALYLCASSLVSGASYEQYFGPGTRLTVT.

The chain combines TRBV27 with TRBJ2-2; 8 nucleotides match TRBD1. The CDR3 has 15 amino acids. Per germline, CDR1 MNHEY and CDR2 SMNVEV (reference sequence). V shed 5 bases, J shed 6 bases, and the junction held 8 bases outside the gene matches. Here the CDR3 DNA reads TGTGCCAGCAGTAGACAGGGGATTTCTTCCGGGGAGCTGTTTTTT. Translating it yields CASSRQGISSGELFF.

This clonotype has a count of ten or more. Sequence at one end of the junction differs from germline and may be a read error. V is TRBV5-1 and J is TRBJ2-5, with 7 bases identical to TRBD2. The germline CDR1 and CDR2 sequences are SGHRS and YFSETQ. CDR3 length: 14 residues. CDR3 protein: CASSPGTNQETQYF. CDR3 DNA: TGTGCCAGCAGTCCCGGGACTAACCAAGAGACCCAGTACTTC.